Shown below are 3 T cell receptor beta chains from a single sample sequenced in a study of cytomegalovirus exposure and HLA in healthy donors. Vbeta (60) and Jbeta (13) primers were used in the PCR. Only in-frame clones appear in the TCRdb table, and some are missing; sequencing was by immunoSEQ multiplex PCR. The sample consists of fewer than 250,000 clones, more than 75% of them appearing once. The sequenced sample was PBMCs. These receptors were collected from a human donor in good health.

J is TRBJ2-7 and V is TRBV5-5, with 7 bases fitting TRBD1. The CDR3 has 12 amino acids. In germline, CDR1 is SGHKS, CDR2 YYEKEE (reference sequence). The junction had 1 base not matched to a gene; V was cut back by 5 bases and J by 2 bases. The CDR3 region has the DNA TGTGCCAGCAGTCAGGGGGCCTACGAGCAGTACTTC. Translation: CASSQGAYEQYF.

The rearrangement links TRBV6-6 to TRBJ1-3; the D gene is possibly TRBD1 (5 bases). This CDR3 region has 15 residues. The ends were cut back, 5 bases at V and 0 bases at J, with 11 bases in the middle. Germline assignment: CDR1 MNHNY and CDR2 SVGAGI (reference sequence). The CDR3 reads CASSRTGDSGNTIYF. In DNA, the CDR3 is TGTGCCAGCAGTAGAACAGGTGACTCTGGAAACACCATATATTTT.

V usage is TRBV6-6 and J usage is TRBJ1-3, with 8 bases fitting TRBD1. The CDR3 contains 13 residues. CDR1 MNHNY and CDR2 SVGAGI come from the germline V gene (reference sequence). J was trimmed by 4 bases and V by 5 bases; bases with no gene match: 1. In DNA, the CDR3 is TGTGCCAGCAGTCGGGACAGGGGAAACACCATATATTTT. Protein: CASSRDRGNTIYF.